The 15 T cell receptor beta chains below were found in one sample sequenced in a study of blood T cell repertoires in COVID-19. Measured with immunoSEQ multiplex PCR; TCRdb has only the in-frame clones, and not every one. The sample gives about 260,000 clones, around nine tenths of which show up once; around 9% is in the top ten. The sequenced sample consisted of peripheral blood. Receptors were obtained from a middle-aged man with active or convalescent COVID-19.

The rearrangement uses TRBV25-1 and TRBJ2-2; D is perhaps TRBD1 (5 bases). V lost 0 bases to trimming and J lost 1 base, with 12 bases between them. The CDR3 runs 17 residues. Germline lookup yields CDR1 MGHDK and CDR2 SYGVNS. The CDR3 region is CASSEYFSRENTGELFF. Here the CDR3 DNA reads TGTGCCAGCAGTGAATATTTCTCCAGGGAGAACACCGGGGAGCTGTTTTTT.

The chain has TRBV7-9 and TRBJ2-3; 10 bases match TRBD2. The length of the CDR3 is 17 residues. J gave up 4 bases and V 5 bases, and 12 bases lay outside the gene matches. Per germline, CDR1 SEHNR and CDR2 FQNEAQ (reference sequence). The CDR3 nucleotides are TGTGCCAGCAGCCCAGACATAGCGGGAGGAGGCTCAGATACGCAGTATTTT. Its translation: CASSPDIAGGGSDTQYF.

This clone was observed a single time. V gene TRBV7-6 combines with J gene TRBJ2-1; D might be TRBD1 (6 bases). V was shortened by 5 bases and J by 3 bases, with 14 bases between the two germline ends. Germline values: CDR1 SGHVS, CDR2 FNYEAQ. The CDR3 is 15 amino acids. The chain's CDR3 is CASSLAEDSYNEQFF. CDR3 DNA sequence: TGTGCCAGCAGCCTCGCTGAGGACAGCTACAATGAGCAGTTCTTC.

The chain is built from TRBV12-3 or TRBV12-4 and TRBJ1-1; D may be TRBD1 (6 bases). V was shortened by 3 bases and J by 7 bases, with 12 bases between the two germline ends. The CDR3 spans 13 residues. The CDR3 loop reads CASSLGGLGEAFF. In nucleotides, the CDR3 is TGTGCCAGCAGTTTGGGGGGGCTGGGTGAAGCTTTCTTT.

This clone occurred a few times. The chain uses TRBV19 and TRBJ1-5; 7 nucleotides align to TRBD1. The CDR3 extends over 14 amino acids. The germline V gene has CDR1 LNHDA and CDR2 SQIVND (reference sequence). Unmatched junction bases numbered 7, after V lost 9 bases and J lost 2 bases. The CDR3 spells CASEGGFGNQPQHF. Here the CDR3 DNA reads TGTGCCAGCGAAGGGGGCTTCGGCAATCAGCCCCAGCATTTT.

The chain uses TRBV9 and TRBJ2-7; 7 positions agree with TRBD2. V shed 3 bases and J 2 bases; nucleotides not matched to a gene: 5. Germline lookup yields CDR1 SGDLS and CDR2 YYNGEE. There are 14 residues in the CDR3. The CDR3 DNA sequence: TGTGCCAGCAGCGCCGGACTAGTCCCCTACGAGCAGTACTTC. It specifies CASSAGLVPYEQYF.

The J gene is TRBJ1-1, the V gene TRBV23-1, with D perhaps matching TRBD1 (5 bases). Being an ORF, TRBV23-1 has a function that is uncertain. CDR3 size: 12 residues. Trimming took 8 bases from V and 5 from J, leaving 12 bases between them. The chain's CDR3 is CASEGRVTEAFF. Written as DNA, the CDR3 is TGCGCCAGCGAGGGGAGGGTGACTGAAGCTTTCTTT.

The rearrangement links TRBV7-9 to TRBJ1-1, with 7 bases lining up with TRBD1. V lost 6 bases to trimming and J lost 0 bases; unmatched junction nucleotides: 10. The CDR3 sequence is 16 residues long. CDR1 SEHNR and CDR2 FQNEAQ come from the germline V gene (reference sequence). The CDR3 spells CASRSPIRGMNTEAFF. In DNA, the CDR3 is TGTGCCAGCAGATCGCCGATCAGGGGGATGAACACTGAAGCTTTCTTT.

The gene calls are TRBV3-1 (or the pseudogene TRBV3-2) and TRBJ2-1; TRBD2 matches at 9 bases. The germline CDR1 and CDR2 sequences are LGHDT and YNNKEL (reference sequence). The CDR3 is 18 amino acids. The trim removed 3 bases at V and 5 bases at J, leaving 14 bases unmatched. The CDR3 bases are TGTGCCAGCAGCCAGAGGGCTCGGCGGGAGGGAAGTGACAATGAGCAGTTCTTC. Translation gives CASSQRARREGSDNEQFF.

The chain employs TRBV7-2 and TRBJ2-7; 7 bases match TRBD1. The V gene end was trimmed by 4 bases and the J gene end by 12 bases; junction bases not matched to a gene: 9. In germline, CDR1 is SGHTA, CDR2 FQGNSA. This CDR3 contains 12 residues. CDR3 sequence: CASSYRTGEGYF. The CDR3 DNA sequence: TGTGCCAGCAGCTACCGGACAGGCGAGGGGTACTTC.

This chain links TRBV3-1 (or the pseudogene TRBV3-2) with TRBJ1-6; 9 bases are a match to TRBD1. Trimming took 4 bases from V and 6 from J; bases not matched to a gene: 7. CDR3 length equals 16 residues. The germline V gene encodes CDR1 LGHDT and CDR2 YNNKEL (reference sequence). The CDR3 loop is CASSLQGAWGNSPLHF. The CDR3 DNA reads as TGTGCCAGCAGCCTACAGGGGGCTTGGGGTAATTCACCCCTCCACTTT.

This rearrangement joins TRBV5-5 to TRBJ2-7; 9 bases match TRBD1. The CDR3 is made up of 16 amino acids. CDR1 is SGHKS, CDR2 YYEKEE, per germline (reference sequence). J gave up 3 bases and V 4 bases, and 11 bases lay outside the gene matches. The CDR3 protein is CASSAAPTGGGYEQYF. In nucleotides, the CDR3 is TGTGCCAGCAGCGCCGCCCCAACAGGGGGCGGCTACGAGCAGTACTTC.

The chain joins TRBV30 to TRBJ1-5, with TRBD1 as a possible D gene (5 bases). Between the trimmed V and J ends, which lost 3 bases and 5 bases, there was a span of 11 bases. Germline assignment: CDR1 GTSNPN and CDR2 SVGIG (reference sequence). The CDR3 consists of 13 residues. CDR3 residues: CAWSLGGDQPQHF. The CDR3 DNA follows: TGTGCCTGGAGCCTAGGAGGGGATCAGCCCCAGCATTTT.

The chain joins TRBV6-5 to TRBJ2-1; 7 bases match TRBD2. V gave up 6 bases and J gave up 3 bases; unmatched junction bases: 8. This CDR3 spans 15 amino acids. Germline V gene lookup returns CDR1 MNHEY and CDR2 SVGAGI. CDR3 amino acids: CASSPSGTDYNEQFF. The CDR3 DNA reads as TGTGCCAGCAGCCCGAGCGGGACCGACTACAATGAGCAGTTCTTC.

This chain joins TRBV11-2 and TRBJ2-7; TRBD2 is a possible D gene (6 bases). Germline assignment: CDR1 SGHAT and CDR2 FQNNGV. V lost 0 bases and J 2 bases, leaving 11 bases between the germline ends. There are 15 residues in the CDR3. The CDR3 nucleotides read TGTGCCAGCAGCTTAGAGGCTAGCGCGGCCTACGAGCAGTACTTC. This codes for CASSLEASAAYEQYF.